Below, 14 T cell receptor beta chains from the same sample are listed, as sequenced in a study of T cells in localized non-small cell lung cancer. The protocol was immunoSEQ multiplex PCR, while the TCRdb copy is restricted to in-frame clones and leaves out a portion. The data contain roughly 38,000 clones, about nine tenths of them seen just once; the ten biggest clones take up more than 5.5%. The sample here was peripheral blood mononuclear cells, taken before any cancer treatment. These receptors came from a male donor aged 60 or older with stage II lung adenocarcinoma.

The V and J genes are TRBV28 and TRBJ2-1; D is unresolved. This CDR3 region has 16 residues. The germline V gene encodes CDR1 MDHEN and CDR2 SYDVKM. Deletions cut 8 bases from V and 6 bases from J, with 23 bases between. CDR3 nucleotide sequence: TGTGCCAGCCGTCCCGCTGGGCAGTTGGTGATCAATGAGCAGTTCTTC. Translating it yields CASRPAGQLVINEQFF.

The V gene is TRBV6-5, the J gene TRBJ2-7; 7 positions agree with TRBD1. The CDR3 length is 13 residues. V gave up 6 bases and J gave up 0 bases; unmatched junction bases: 2. Germline CDR1 and CDR2: MNHEY and SVGAGI. The CDR3 spells CASRWTGSYEQYF. The CDR3 DNA follows: TGTGCCAGCAGGTGGACAGGCTCCTACGAGCAGTACTTC.

This chain uses TRBV18 with TRBJ1-5, with TRBD1 identical over 8 bases. J gave up 4 bases and V 3 bases, and 2 bases lay outside the gene matches. This CDR3 is built from 14 residues. Germline V gene data show CDR1 as KGHSH and CDR2 as LQKENI. The CDR3 nucleotides are TGTGCCAGCTCACCCCGGGACAGGAATCAGCCCCAGCATTTT. Translated, it gives CASSPRDRNQPQHF.

V is TRBV10-3 and J is TRBJ1-5; D unresolved. V was shortened by 3 bases and J by 6 bases, with 12 bases between the two germline ends. Germline V gene data show CDR1 as ENHRY and CDR2 as SYGVKD. The CDR3 consists of 14 residues. In DNA, the CDR3 is TGTGCCATCAGTGAAGGCCGAGGCGGTCAGCCCCAGCATTTT. Translating it yields CAISEGRGGQPQHF.

This clone was recorded only once. The chain is built from TRBV6-5 and TRBJ2-6; D is uncertain. Trimming removed 0 bases from V and 4 bases from J, with 10 bases in between. Germline V CDR1 and CDR2: MNHEY, SVGAGI. The CDR3 runs to 16 residues. The CDR3 region has the DNA TGTGCCAGCAGTTACTCTATCGGCTCCGGGGCCAACGTCCTGACTTTC. Amino acids: CASSYSIGSGANVLTF.

V and J are TRBV15 and TRBJ2-3; D not certain. The CDR3 consists of 15 residues. Germline loops: CDR1 LNHNV, CDR2 YYDKDF (reference sequence). Trimming left V 1 base short and J 0 bases short, with 8 bases between. CDR3 in DNA: TGTGCCACCAGCAGAGTGGCCTCGAGCACAGATACGCAGTATTTT. It is translated as CATSRVASSTDTQYF. The whole variable domain, remainder taken from reference TRBV15 and TRBJ2-3, is DAMVIQNPRYQVTQFGKPVTLSCSQTLNHNVMYWYQQKSSQAPKLLFHYYDKDFNNEADTPDNFQSRRPNTSFCFLDIRSPGLGDTAMYLCATSRVASSTDTQYFGPGTRLTVL.

V is TRBV18 and J is TRBJ2-5; no firm D call. This CDR3 spans 13 amino acids. V lost 4 bases to trimming and J lost 5 bases, with 11 bases between them. CDR1 and CDR2 (germline): KGHSH, LQKENI. CDR3 sequence (DNA): TGTGCCAGCTCACTTGGTTATTTGGAGACCCAGTACTTC. It translates to CASSLGYLETQYF.

The chain's CDR3 is CASSLETLYGTEAFF. The CDR3 bases are TGCGCCAGCAGCTTGGAGACCCTGTATGGGACTGAAGCTTTCTTT. V usage is TRBV5-1 and J usage is TRBJ1-1; D gene uncertain. V was shortened by 0 bases and J by 5 bases, with 14 bases between the two germline ends. There are 15 residues in the CDR3. In germline, CDR1 is SGHRS, CDR2 YFSETQ.

V usage is TRBV28 and J usage is TRBJ1-1, with D maybe TRBD1 (6 bases). V was shortened by 7 bases and J by 0 bases, with 9 bases between the two germline ends. Germline lookup yields CDR1 MDHEN and CDR2 SYDVKM. CDR3 size: 13 residues. The CDR3 region is CASTYRVNTEAFF. Written as DNA, the CDR3 is TGTGCCAGCACCTACAGGGTGAACACTGAAGCTTTCTTT.

V is TRBV2 and J is TRBJ2-7, with 9 bases fitting TRBD1. With V trimmed by 2 bases and J by 7 bases, 3 bases remained unmatched. There are 13 residues in the CDR3. CDR1 and CDR2 (germline): SNHLY, FYNNEI. For the CDR3, the DNA is TGTGCCAGCAGTGAAAGGACAGGGGTAGAGCAGTACTTC. Translated, it gives CASSERTGVEQYF. Based on the CDR3 plus reference TRBV2 and TRBJ2-7, the full variable domain is EPEVTQTPSHQVTQMGQEVILRCVPISNHLYFYWYRQILGQKVEFLVSFYNNEISEKSEIFDDQFSVERPDGSNFTLKIRSTKLEDSAMYFCASSERTGVEQYFGPGTRLTVT.

The chain recombines TRBV5-4 with TRBJ1-3; D possibly corresponds to TRBD1 (6 bases). V was trimmed by 4 bases and J by 0 bases, leaving 11 bases between them. The length of the CDR3 is 15 residues. Germline V gives CDR1 SGHNT, CDR2 YYREEE (reference sequence). CDR3 sequence: CASSPGQNSGNTIYF. The CDR3 DNA reads as TGTGCCAGCAGCCCTGGACAGAACTCTGGAAACACCATATATTTT.

The chain has TRBV4-2 and TRBJ2-7; 7 nucleotides align to TRBD2. The CDR3 consists of 15 residues. The germline V gene has CDR1 LGHNA and CDR2 YNFKEQ. V shed 1 base, J shed 0 bases, and the junction held 3 bases outside the gene matches. This chain's CDR3 is CASSQASGSSYEQYF. The CDR3 DNA reads as TGTGCCAGCAGCCAAGCTAGCGGTAGCTCCTACGAGCAGTACTTC.

The CDR3 loop reads CASSQPGTGDYEQYF. The CDR3 coding sequence is TGTGCCAGCAGCCAGCCCGGGACAGGGGACTACGAGCAGTACTTC. The chain joins TRBV5-6 to TRBJ2-7, with 10 bases that match TRBD1. V lost 4 bases, J lost 3 bases, and 7 bases stayed unmatched. In germline, CDR1 is SGHDT, CDR2 YYEEEE. The CDR3 length is 15 residues.

The chain has TRBV7-9 and TRBJ1-1, with TRBD1 matching 7 bases. The junction had 8 bases not matched to a gene; V was cut back by 5 bases and J by 5 bases. Germline V gives CDR1 SEHNR, CDR2 FQNEAQ (reference sequence). CDR3 length: 14 residues. This chain's CDR3 is CASSIEFRGTEAFF. As DNA, the CDR3 is TGTGCCAGCAGCATAGAATTCAGGGGGACTGAAGCTTTCTTT.